This T cell receptor beta chain was captured in a study of control samples from healthy donors and cancer patients. This table comes from immunoSEQ multiplex PCR, and its TCRdb copy is limited to in-frame clones, with some not included. The data contain roughly 100,000 clones, roughly 94% of them singletons. This clone was seen just once. Trimming took 1 base from V and 6 from J, leaving 14 bases between them. The CDR3 is 15 residues long. Germline V lookup: CDR1 WSHSY, CDR2 SAAADI. This chain joins TRBV10-2 and TRBJ2-3; D is perhaps TRBD2 (5 bases). The sample comprised blood. The clonotype was recovered from a woman between 18 and 30 years old in good health. The CDR3 region is CASSEYSPRRDTQYF. DNA of the CDR3: TGCGCCAGCAGTGAGTACAGCCCTCGGAGGGATACGCAGTATTTT.